This entry concerns a single T cell receptor (beta chain). Its antigen is not known. Every sample had 80,000 to 100,000 of its TCR templates assayed. The protocol was immunoSEQ multiplex PCR, while the TCRdb copy is restricted to in-frame clones and leaves out a portion. Here the sample spans approximately 58,000 clones, more than 85% being singletons. The sample belongs to a study of siplizumab effects on memory and regulatory T cells. The CDR3 totals 12 residues. Germline CDR1 and CDR2: SGHRS and YFSETQ. The germline V and J ends were trimmed by 2 bases and 6 bases, with 9 bases remaining between them. Points from the study as a whole: Mappable CD4+ clones that were alloreactive averaged 68.8% Treg-derived with siplizumab versus approximately 25% in controls. It seemed that naive T cells were more diverse than memory cells and were major contributors to the alloresponse. Phenotypic classification as naive or memory proved unattainable for roughly 75-97% of proliferating CD4+ or CD8+ clones.

This clonotype was sampled from a human donor in good health. This sequence joins TRBV5-1 and TRBJ2-7; possibly TRBD1 or TRBD2 for D (6 bases each). Sequenced input: CD8+ T cells sorted from blood. CDR3 nucleotides: TGCGCCAGCAGCTTTGGGGGGCGCGAGCAGTACTTC. This encodes CASSFGGREQYF.